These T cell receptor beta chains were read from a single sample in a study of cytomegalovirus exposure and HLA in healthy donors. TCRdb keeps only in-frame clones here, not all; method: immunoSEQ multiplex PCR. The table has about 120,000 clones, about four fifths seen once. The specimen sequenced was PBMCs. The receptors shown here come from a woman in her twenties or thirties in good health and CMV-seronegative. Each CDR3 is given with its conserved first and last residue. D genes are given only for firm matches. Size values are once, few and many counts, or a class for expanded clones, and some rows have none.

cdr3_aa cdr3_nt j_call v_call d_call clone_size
CASSLEAARERAEAFF TGTGCCAGCAGCTTGGAGGCAGCCCGCGAGAGGGCTGAAGCTTTCTTT TRBJ1-1 TRBV5-4 . .
CASSSLPRRVMNTEAFF TGTGCCAGCAGTTCATTGCCAAGGCGGGTCATGAACACTGAAGCTTTCTTT TRBJ1-1 TRBV28 . .
CASSAREGLGYTF TGTGCCAGCAGTGCCAGGGAGGGTTTAGGCTACACCTTC TRBJ1-2 TRBV6-5 . .
CASSTTKTYEQYF TGTGCCAGCAGTACGACTAAGACCTACGAGCAGTACTTC TRBJ2-7 TRBV28 . once
CASSEYWDRVPDTQYF TGTGCCAGCAGTGAATACTGGGACAGGGTCCCAGATACGCAGTATTTT TRBJ2-3 TRBV6-1 TRBD1 .
CASNLGGAVTQYF TGTGCCAGCAACCTTGGGGGGGCAGTGACCCAGTACTTC TRBJ2-5 TRBV5-6 . .
CASSVGGVPSYNEQFF TGTGCCAGCAGCGTAGGCGGGGTTCCCTCCTACAATGAGCAGTTCTTC TRBJ2-1 TRBV9 . .
CASRLVQGGPYEQYF TGTGCCAGCAGGCTGGTCCAGGGGGGACCCTACGAGCAGTACTTC TRBJ2-7 TRBV6-1 . .
CASSSRDSYEQYF TGTGCCAGCAGCTCTAGGGACAGCTACGAGCAGTACTTC TRBJ2-7 TRBV7-9 TRBD1 .
CASTRTQEGSTGELFF TGTGCCAGCACTAGGACTCAGGAGGGGAGCACCGGGGAGCTGTTTTTT TRBJ2-2 TRBV28 . .